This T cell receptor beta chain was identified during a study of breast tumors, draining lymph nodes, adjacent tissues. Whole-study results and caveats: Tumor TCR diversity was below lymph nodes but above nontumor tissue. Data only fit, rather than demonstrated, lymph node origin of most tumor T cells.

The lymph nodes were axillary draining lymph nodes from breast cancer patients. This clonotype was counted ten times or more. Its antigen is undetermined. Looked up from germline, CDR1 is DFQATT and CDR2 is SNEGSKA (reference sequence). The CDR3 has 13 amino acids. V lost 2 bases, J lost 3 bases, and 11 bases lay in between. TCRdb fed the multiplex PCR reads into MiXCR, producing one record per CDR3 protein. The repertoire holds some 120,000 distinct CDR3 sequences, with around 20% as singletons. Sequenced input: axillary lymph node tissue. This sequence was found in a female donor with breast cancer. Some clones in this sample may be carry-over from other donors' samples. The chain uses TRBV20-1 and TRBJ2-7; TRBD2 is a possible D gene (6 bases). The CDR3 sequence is CSARPTSFYEQYF. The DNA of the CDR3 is TGCAGTGCTAGACCGACTAGTTTCTACGAGCAGTACTTC.